This is a list of T cell receptor beta chains from one sample in a study of blood T cell repertoires in COVID-19. Method: immunoSEQ multiplex PCR; TCRdb's copy keeps in-frame clones and lacks some. The data hold 200,000 or so clones, with 85% to 90% observed a single time. Source material: peripheral blood. The receptors here all came from a man aged 45-60 years with acute or convalescent COVID-19. CDR3s include the opening cysteine and the closing phenylalanine or tryptophan. The D gene is left open where the match is weak.

TRBD2,TRBJ2-5,TRBV5-1,TGCGCCAGCAGGGAAGCGGGGGGGCTGCAAGAGACCCAGTACTTC,CASREAGGLQETQYF
TRBD1,TRBJ1-6,TRBV6-6,TGTGCCAGCACCTCAGGGGGAGATTCACCCCTCCACTTT,CASTSGGDSPLHF
-,TRBJ1-1,TRBV10-3,TGTGCCATCAGTGAGTCTGGCAGGAAGAACACTGAAGCTTTCTTT,CAISESGRKNTEAFF
-,TRBJ1-2,TRBV14,TGTGCCAGCAGCCAAGATCTACGGGGTGACTACACCTTC,CASSQDLRGDYTF
TRBD1,TRBJ1-6,TRBV5-4,TGTGCCAGCAGCTTGGGACAGGGTGGGCACTCACCCCTCCACTTT,CASSLGQGGHSPLHF
-,TRBJ2-5,TRBV20-1,TGCAGTGCTAGTCTAGGCCACCGGGAGACCCAGTACTTC,CSASLGHRETQYF
-,TRBJ1-5,TRBV2,TGTGCCAGCAGTCCGGGAAGGCAGCAACAGCCCCAGCATTTT,CASSPGRQQQPQHF
TRBD1,TRBJ2-7,TRBV5-1,TGCGCCAGCAGCTCCGGGACAGGGCCCTACGAGCAGTACTTC,CASSSGTGPYEQYF
TRBD1,TRBJ2-7,TRBV5-1,TGCGCCAGCAGCCAAAGACAGGGGCCCTACGAGCAGTACTTC,CASSQRQGPYEQYF
TRBD1,TRBJ1-2,TRBV15,TGTGCCACCAGCGCCCGTTTCCGGGGACAGGACAACTATGGCTACACCTTC,CATSARFRGQDNYGYTF
-,TRBJ2-2,TRBV25-1,TGTGCCAGCAGTGAATACTACACCGGGGAGCTGTTTTTT,CASSEYYTGELFF